This TCR beta chain comes out of a study of T cells in Graves' hyperthyroidism and ophthalmopathy. From RNA transcripts, TCR beta CDR3 regions were amplified. The primer set for the first-round RT-PCR of the TCR CDR3 was HTBI. TCRdb redid the calling of the multiplex PCR reads with MiXCR, one entry per CDR3 protein. This sample has 250,000 to 300,000 distinct CDR3 sequences, with approximately 15% found just once. V lost 0 bases and J 5 bases, leaving 10 bases between the germline ends. CDR1 is LGHDT, CDR2 YNNKEL, per germline (reference sequence). The length of the CDR3 is 14 residues. Study observations and caveats: In the analysis, a 13 V-J model separated ophthalmopathy from stable hyperthyroidism.

Of note for this clonotype: Its antigen is not identified.

The receptor was isolated from a woman aged 40 to 49 with Graves' hyperthyroidism. The J gene is TRBJ1-1, the V gene TRBV3-1, with D perhaps TRBD1 (6 bases). The material sequenced was blood. This CDR3 is CASSQDKGGTEAFF. The CDR3 region has the DNA TGTGCCAGCAGCCAAGATAAGGGGGGGACTGAAGCTTTCTTT.